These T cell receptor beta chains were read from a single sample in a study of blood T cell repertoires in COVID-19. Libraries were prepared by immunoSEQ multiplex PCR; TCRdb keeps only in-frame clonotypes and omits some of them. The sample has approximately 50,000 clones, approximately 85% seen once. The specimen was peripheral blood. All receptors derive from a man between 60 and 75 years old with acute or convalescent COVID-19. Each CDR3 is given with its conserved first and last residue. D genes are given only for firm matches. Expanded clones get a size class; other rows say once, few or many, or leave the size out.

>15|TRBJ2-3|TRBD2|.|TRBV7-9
TGTGCCAGCAGCCTCTTAGCGGGGTACACAGATACGCAGTATTTT
CASSLLAGYTDTQYF
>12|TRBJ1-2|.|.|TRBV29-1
TGCAGCGTTTCGGACAGTAACTATGGCTACACCTTC
CSVSDSNYGYTF
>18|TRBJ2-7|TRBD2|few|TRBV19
TGTGCCAGTAGTATCGTCTTAGCGGGAGCTACCGTCTCCTACGAGCAGTACTTC
CASSIVLAGATVSYEQYF
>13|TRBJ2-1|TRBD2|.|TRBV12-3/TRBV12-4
TGTGCCAGCATGCTAGCGGGGGACAATGAGCAGTTCTTC
CASMLAGDNEQFF
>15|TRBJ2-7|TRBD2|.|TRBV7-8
TGTGCCAGCAGCCCTGGCCGGACTAGCCTTTACGAGCAGTACTTC
CASSPGRTSLYEQYF
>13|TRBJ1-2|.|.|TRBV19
TGTGCCAGTAGTATTCAGGCGTTCTATGGCTACACCTTC
CASSIQAFYGYTF
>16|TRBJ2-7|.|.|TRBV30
TGTGCCTGGAGTCCACGACAGAATTCGGTTATGGGCGAGCAGTACTTC
CAWSPRQNSVMGEQYF
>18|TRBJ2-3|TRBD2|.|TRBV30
TGTGCCTGGAATTGGGGGGGGCTAGCGGGAGGGCCCACAGATACGCAGTATTTT
CAWNWGGLAGGPTDTQYF
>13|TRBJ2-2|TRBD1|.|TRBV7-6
TGTGCCAGCAGCCGACAGGGGGGCGGGGAGCTGTTTTTT
CASSRQGGGELFF
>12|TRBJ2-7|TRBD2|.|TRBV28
TGTGCCACTAGCGGGCGGAACTACGAGCAGTACTTC
CATSGRNYEQYF